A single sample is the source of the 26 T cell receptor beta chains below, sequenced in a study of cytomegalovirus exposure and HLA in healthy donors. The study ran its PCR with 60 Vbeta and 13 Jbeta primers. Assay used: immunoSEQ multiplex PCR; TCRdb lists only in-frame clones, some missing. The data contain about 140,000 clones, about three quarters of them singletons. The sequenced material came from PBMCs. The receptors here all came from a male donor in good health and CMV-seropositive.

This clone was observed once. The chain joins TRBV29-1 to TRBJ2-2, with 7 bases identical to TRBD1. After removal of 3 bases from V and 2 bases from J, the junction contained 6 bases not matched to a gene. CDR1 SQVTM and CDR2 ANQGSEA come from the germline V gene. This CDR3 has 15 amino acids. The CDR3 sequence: CSVESGTANTGELFF. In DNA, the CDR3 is TGCAGCGTTGAGTCCGGGACAGCAAACACCGGGGAGCTGTTTTTT.

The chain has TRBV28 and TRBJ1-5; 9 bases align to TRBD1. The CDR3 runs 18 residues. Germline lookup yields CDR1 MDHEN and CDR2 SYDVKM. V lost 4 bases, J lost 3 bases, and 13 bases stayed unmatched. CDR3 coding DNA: TGTGCCAGCAGTTCAGTTGCGACCGGGACAGGGACCAATCAGCCCCAGCATTTT. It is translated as CASSSVATGTGTNQPQHF.

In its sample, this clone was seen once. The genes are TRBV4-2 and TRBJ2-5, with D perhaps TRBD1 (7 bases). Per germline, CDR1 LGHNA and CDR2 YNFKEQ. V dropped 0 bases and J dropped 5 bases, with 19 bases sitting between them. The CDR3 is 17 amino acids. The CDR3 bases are TGTGCCAGCAGCCAAGATGAACCACAGACAGGGAGGGAGACCCAGTACTTC. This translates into CASSQDEPQTGRETQYF.

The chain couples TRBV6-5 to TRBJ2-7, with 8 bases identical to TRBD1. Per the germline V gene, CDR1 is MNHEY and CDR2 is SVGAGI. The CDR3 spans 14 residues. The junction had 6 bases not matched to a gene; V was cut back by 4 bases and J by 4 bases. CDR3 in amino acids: CASSSRTGLYEQYF. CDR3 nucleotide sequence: TGTGCCAGCAGTTCCAGGACAGGGTTATACGAGCAGTACTTC.

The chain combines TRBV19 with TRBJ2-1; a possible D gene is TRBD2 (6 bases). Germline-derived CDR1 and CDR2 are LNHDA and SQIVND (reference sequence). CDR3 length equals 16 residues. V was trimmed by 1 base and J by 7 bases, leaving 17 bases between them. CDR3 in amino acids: CASSIGSVLGGNEQFF. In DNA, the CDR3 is TGTGCCAGTAGTATAGGGTCCGTGCTGGGAGGAAATGAGCAGTTCTTC.

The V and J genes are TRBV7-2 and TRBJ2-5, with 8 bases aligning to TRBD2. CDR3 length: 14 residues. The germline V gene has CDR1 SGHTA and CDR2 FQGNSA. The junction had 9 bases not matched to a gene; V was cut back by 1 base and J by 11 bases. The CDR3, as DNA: TGTGCCAGCAGCTTAGGGGCGGGAGGTCGGGAGCAGTACTTC. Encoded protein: CASSLGAGGREQYF.

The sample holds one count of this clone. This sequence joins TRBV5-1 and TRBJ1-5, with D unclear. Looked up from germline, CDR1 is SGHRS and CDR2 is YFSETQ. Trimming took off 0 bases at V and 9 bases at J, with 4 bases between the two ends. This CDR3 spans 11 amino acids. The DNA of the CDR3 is TGCGCCAGCAGCTTGGTCGGGCCCCAGCATTTT. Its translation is CASSLVGPQHF.

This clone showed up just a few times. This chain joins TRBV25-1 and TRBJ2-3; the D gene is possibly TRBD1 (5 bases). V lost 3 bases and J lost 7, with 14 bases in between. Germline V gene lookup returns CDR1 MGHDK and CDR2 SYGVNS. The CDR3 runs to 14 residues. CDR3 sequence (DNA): TGTGCCAGCAGTGACTCAGGGAAGGAAAATACGCAGTATTTT. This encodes CASSDSGKENTQYF.

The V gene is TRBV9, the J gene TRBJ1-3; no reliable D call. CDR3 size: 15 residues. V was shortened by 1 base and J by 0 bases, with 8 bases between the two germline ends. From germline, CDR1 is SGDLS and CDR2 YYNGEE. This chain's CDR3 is CASSVIGGSGNTIYF. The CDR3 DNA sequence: TGTGCCAGCAGCGTAATCGGAGGCTCTGGAAACACCATATATTTT.

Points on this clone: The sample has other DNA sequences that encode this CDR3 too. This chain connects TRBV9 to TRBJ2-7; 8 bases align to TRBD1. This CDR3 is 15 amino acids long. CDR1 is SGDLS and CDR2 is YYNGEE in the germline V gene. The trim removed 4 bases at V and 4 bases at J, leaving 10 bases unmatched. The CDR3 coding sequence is TGTGCCAGCAGCCCTAGGACAGGGTATGAGTACGAGCAGTACTTC. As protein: CASSPRTGYEYEQYF.

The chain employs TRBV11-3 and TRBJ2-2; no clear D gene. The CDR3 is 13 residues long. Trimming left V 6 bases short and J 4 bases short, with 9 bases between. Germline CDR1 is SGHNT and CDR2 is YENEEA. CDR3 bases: TGTGCCAGCAGACTTACAGCCACCGGGGAGCTGTTTTTT. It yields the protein CASRLTATGELFF.

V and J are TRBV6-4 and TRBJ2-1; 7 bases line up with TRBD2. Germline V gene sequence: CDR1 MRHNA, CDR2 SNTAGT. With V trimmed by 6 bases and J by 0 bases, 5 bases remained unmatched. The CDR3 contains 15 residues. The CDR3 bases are TGTGCCAGCAGCGCGCGGGGGAGCTCCTACAATGAGCAGTTCTTC. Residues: CASSARGSSYNEQFF.

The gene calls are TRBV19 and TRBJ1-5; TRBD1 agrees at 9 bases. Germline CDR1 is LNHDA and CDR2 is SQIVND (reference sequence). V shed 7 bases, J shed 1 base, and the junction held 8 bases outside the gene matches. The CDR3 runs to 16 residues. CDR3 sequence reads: CASKPRTGASNQPQHF. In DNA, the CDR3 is TGTGCCAGTAAACCCCGGACAGGGGCCAGCAATCAGCCCCAGCATTTT.

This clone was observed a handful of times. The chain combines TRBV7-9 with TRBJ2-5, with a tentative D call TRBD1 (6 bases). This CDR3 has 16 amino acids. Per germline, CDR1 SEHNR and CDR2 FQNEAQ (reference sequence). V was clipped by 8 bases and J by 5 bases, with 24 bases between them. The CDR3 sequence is CASPLPGQGPLETQYF. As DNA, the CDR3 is TGTGCCAGCCCTCTTCCGGGACAAGGGCCCTTGGAGACCCAGTACTTC.

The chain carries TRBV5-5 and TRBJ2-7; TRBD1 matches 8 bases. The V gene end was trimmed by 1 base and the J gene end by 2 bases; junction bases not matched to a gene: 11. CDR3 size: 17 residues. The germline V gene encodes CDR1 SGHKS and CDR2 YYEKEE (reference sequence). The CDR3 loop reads CASSLYIATGATYEQYF. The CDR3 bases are TGTGCCAGCAGCTTGTATATTGCGACAGGGGCAACCTACGAGCAGTACTTC.

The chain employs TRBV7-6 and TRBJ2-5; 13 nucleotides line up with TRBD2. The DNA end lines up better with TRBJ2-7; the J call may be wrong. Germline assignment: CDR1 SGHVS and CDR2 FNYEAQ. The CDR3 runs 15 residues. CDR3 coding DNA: TGTGCCAGCAGCGCTACTGGGACTAGCGGGGACGAGCAGTACTTC. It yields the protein CASSATGTSGDEQYF.

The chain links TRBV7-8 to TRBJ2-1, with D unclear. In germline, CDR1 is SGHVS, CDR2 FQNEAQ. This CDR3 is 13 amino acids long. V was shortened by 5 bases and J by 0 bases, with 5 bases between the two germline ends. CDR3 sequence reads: CASSPSSYNEQFF. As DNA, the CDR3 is TGTGCCAGCAGCCCTAGCTCCTACAATGAGCAGTTCTTC.

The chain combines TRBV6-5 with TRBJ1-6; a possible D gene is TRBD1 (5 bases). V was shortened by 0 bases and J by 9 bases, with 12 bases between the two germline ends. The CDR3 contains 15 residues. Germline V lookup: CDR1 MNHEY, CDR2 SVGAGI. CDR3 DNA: TGTGCCAGCAGTTACTCGACGTTGGGGGGTTCACCCCTCCACTTT. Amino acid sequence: CASSYSTLGGSPLHF.

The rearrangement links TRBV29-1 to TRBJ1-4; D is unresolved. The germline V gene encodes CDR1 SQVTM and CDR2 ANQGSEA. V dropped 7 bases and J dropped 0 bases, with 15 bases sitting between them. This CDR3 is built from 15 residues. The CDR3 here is CSARKSKATNEKLFF. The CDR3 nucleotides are TGCAGCGCCAGGAAATCAAAAGCAACTAATGAAAAACTGTTTTTT.

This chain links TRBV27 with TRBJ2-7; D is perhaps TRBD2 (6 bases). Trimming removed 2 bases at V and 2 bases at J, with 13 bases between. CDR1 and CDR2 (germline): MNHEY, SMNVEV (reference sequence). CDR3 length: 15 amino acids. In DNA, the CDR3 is TGTGCCAGCAGTTTACACTTGGAGGGAACCTACGAGCAGTACTTC. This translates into CASSLHLEGTYEQYF.

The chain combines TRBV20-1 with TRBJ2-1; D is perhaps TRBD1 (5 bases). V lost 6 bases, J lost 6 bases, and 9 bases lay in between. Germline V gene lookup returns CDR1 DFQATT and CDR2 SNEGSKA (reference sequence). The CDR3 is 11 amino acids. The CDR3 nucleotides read TGCAGTGCAAATAGGGGCAATGAGCAGTTCTTC. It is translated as CSANRGNEQFF.

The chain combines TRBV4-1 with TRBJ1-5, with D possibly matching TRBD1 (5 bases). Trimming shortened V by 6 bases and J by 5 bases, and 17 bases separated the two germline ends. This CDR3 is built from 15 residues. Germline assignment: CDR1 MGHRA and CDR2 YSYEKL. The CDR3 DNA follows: TGCGCCAGCAGGACAACGATACAGGATTATCAGCCCCAGCATTTT. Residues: CASRTTIQDYQPQHF.

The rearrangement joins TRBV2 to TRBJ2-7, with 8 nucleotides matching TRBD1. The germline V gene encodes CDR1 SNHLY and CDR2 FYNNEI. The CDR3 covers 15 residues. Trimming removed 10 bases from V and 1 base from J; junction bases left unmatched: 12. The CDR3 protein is CAIEEAGGRSYEQYF. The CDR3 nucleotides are TGTGCCATCGAAGAGGCAGGGGGCCGGTCCTACGAGCAGTACTTC.

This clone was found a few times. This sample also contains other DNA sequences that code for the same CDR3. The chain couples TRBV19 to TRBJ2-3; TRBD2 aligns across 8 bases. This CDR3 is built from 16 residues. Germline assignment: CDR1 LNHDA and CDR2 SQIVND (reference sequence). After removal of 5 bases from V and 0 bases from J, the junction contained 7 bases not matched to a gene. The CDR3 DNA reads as TGTGCCAGTAGTGCGGGGGGCTCTACTAGCACAGATACGCAGTATTTT. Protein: CASSAGGSTSTDTQYF. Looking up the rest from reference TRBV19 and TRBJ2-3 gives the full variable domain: DGGITQSPKYLFRKEGQNVTLSCEQNLNHDAMYWYRQDPGQGLRLIYYSQIVNDFQKGDIAEGYSVSREKKESFPLTVTSAQKNPTAFYLCASSAGGSTSTDTQYFGPGTRLTVL.

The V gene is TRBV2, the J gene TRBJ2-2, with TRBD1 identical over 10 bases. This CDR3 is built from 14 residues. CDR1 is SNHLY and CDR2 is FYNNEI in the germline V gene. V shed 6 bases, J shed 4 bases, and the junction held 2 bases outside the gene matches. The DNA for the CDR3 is TGTGCCAGCAGCCGGGACAGGGGCACCGGGGAGCTGTTTTTT. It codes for CASSRDRGTGELFF.

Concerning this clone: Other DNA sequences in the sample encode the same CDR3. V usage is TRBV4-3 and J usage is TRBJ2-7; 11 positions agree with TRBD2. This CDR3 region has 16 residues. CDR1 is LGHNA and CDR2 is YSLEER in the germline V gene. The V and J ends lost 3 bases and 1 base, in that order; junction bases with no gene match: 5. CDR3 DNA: TGCGCCAGCAGCCATAGTGGGACTAGCGGATCCTACGAGCAGTACTTC. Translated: CASSHSGTSGSYEQYF.